This T cell receptor (beta chain) was obtained from a study of cytotoxic CD8 clonotypes in ibrutinib-treated CLL. Study-level background: Results showed some 25 partial and 2 complete responses; following median 68 months, around 15 remained remitted, roughly 12 advanced. Response samples were taken after a median roughly 13 months of treatment, range 6 to 36.

This clone was seen a few times. Its antigen is undetermined. This table comes from immunoSEQ multiplex PCR, and its TCRdb copy is limited to in-frame clones, with some not included. The profile covers more than 140,000 clones, with approximately 80% appearing a single time and around a quarter taken by the ten largest. Points from the study as a whole: Researchers report that baseline clonality outpaced age-matched healthy donors and tracked circulating CD8+ T-cell counts.

The origin of this receptor is a human donor with chronic lymphocytic leukemia. The source material was PBMCs, sampled after 12 months of ibrutinib treatment.

In nucleotides, the CDR3 is TGTGCCAGCAGTTTATTTCCCCTCGGGGACCCCACCTACGAGCAGTACTTC. It specifies CASSLFPLGDPTYEQYF. The chain is built from TRBV27 and TRBJ2-7; D possibly matches TRBD1 or TRBD2 (5 bases each). The CDR3 loop spans 17 amino acids. Germline-derived CDR1 and CDR2 are MNHEY and SMNVEV (reference sequence). Trimming left V 1 base short and J 2 bases short, with 18 bases between.